Shown below are 13 T cell receptor beta chains from a single sample sequenced in a study of blood T cell repertoires in COVID-19. Assay used: immunoSEQ multiplex PCR; TCRdb lists only in-frame clones, some missing. The profile shows some 220,000 clones, 75% to 85% of them singletons. The source material was peripheral blood. The source is a man aged 50 or older with active or convalescent COVID-19.

The chain couples TRBV7-3 to TRBJ2-6; 7 bases are shared with TRBD1. CDR1 is SGHTA, CDR2 FQGTGA, per germline. The CDR3 has 15 amino acids. J gave up 4 bases and V 5 bases, and 5 bases lay outside the gene matches. CDR3 DNA sequence: TGTGCCAGCAGCGCACAGGGGAAAGGGGCCAACGTCCTGACTTTC. Encoded protein: CASSAQGKGANVLTF.

This chain uses TRBV6-5 with TRBJ1-1; 10 bases align to TRBD1. This CDR3 is 15 amino acids long. V lost 7 bases and J lost 6; bases outside the gene matches: 11. CDR1 is MNHEY, CDR2 SVGAGI, per germline. The CDR3 loop reads CASIGRTGGSAEAFF. The CDR3 DNA reads TGTGCCAGCATAGGGAGGACAGGGGGGTCCGCTGAAGCTTTCTTT.

The V gene is TRBV10-3, the J gene TRBJ2-2, with D maybe TRBD1 (6 bases). Deletions cut 2 bases from V and 5 bases from J, with 6 bases between. CDR3 length: 13 residues. Looked up from germline, CDR1 is ENHRY and CDR2 is SYGVKD. The CDR3: CAISEGTTGELFF. In nucleotides, the CDR3 is TGTGCCATCAGTGAGGGGACAACCGGGGAGCTGTTTTTT.

The chain couples TRBV9 to TRBJ2-1, with 12 bases aligning to TRBD2. Per germline, CDR1 SGDLS and CDR2 YYNGEE. CDR3 size: 15 residues. J was trimmed by 7 bases and V by 5 bases; bases with no gene match: 7. The CDR3 nucleotides are TGTGCCAGCAGTCCTAGCGGGAGGGCCGGGAATGAGCAGTTCTTC. Translated, it gives CASSPSGRAGNEQFF. Full variable domain (outside the CDR3, taken from reference TRBV9 and TRBJ2-1): DSGVTQTPKHLITATGQRVTLRCSPRSGDLSVYWYQQSLDQGLQFLIQYYNGEERAKGNILERFSAQQFPDLHSELNLSSLELGDSALYFCASSPSGRAGNEQFFGPGTRLTVL.

The chain employs TRBV21-1 and TRBJ2-1; the table's D call, TRBD1, was not checked against the DNA. TRBV21-1 has pseudogene status. The CDR3 runs to 15 residues. The CDR3 sequence is CASSKVEGAYDEQFF. In nucleotides, the CDR3 is TGTGCCAGCAGCAAAGTGGAGGGGGCTTACGATGAGCAGTTCTTC.

The chain has TRBV28 and TRBJ1-5; the D gene is possibly TRBD1 (5 bases). The CDR3 covers 16 residues. Germline V lookup: CDR1 MDHEN, CDR2 SYDVKM. Trimming pared 1 base from V and 1 base from J, leaving 11 bases between. DNA for the CDR3: TGTGCCAGCAGTTTATTGGGGCAGTGGAGCAATCAGCCCCAGCATTTT. This sequence encodes CASSLLGQWSNQPQHF.

V usage is TRBV19 and J usage is TRBJ1-4; TRBD1 agrees at 9 bases. This CDR3 spans 18 amino acids. Per germline, CDR1 LNHDA and CDR2 SQIVND (reference sequence). With V trimmed by 10 bases and J by 7 bases, 22 bases remained unmatched. In DNA form, the CDR3 reads TGTGCCATAACCGGTCCGGGACAGGGATCATGGACGGGTGAAAAACTGTTTTTT. This gives the protein CAITGPGQGSWTGEKLFF.

The chain combines TRBV6-5 with TRBJ1-1; D is unresolved. Germline CDR1 MNHEY, CDR2 SVGAGI. The CDR3 has 13 residues. Trimming removed 6 bases at V and 5 bases at J, with 13 bases between. The CDR3 DNA is TGTGCCAGCAGCCGAACTATTAGGACTGAAGCTTTCTTT. This translates into CASSRTIRTEAFF.

This chain joins TRBV11-2 and TRBJ1-2, with no clear D. The CDR3 contains 13 residues. Germline V gene sequence: CDR1 SGHAT, CDR2 FQNNGV. The V and J ends lost 1 base and 0 bases respectively, with 3 bases between them. CDR3 nucleotide sequence: TGTGCCAGCAGCTTAGCCACTAACTATGGCTACACCTTC. This gives the protein CASSLATNYGYTF.

Only a few counts were recorded for this clone. The V and J genes are TRBV3-1 (or the pseudogene TRBV3-2) and TRBJ2-5; TRBD2 matches at 7 bases. In germline, CDR1 is LGHDT, CDR2 YNNKEL (reference sequence). There are 15 residues in the CDR3. After removal of 0 bases from V and 5 bases from J, the junction contained 6 bases not matched to a gene. The CDR3 is CASSQDGRGGETQYF. Here the CDR3 DNA reads TGTGCCAGCAGCCAAGATGGGAGGGGAGGGGAGACCCAGTACTTC.

This clone was seen once. The chain couples TRBV12-3 or TRBV12-4 to TRBJ2-3, with D unresolved. The germline V and J ends were trimmed by 3 bases and 4 bases, with 8 bases remaining between them. The CDR3 totals 13 residues. CDR3 sequence reads: CASSFIRADTQYF. CDR3 nucleotide sequence: TGTGCCAGCAGTTTTATTCGCGCAGATACGCAGTATTTT.

This clone was observed once. This sequence joins TRBV15 and TRBJ2-7; D remains ambiguous. The CDR3 has 15 amino acids. Trimming stripped 1 base from V and 5 bases from J, with 15 bases between. The germline CDR1 and CDR2 sequences are LNHNV and YYDKDF (reference sequence). The CDR3 DNA is TGTGCCACCAGCAGAGGTACAGCCCTCCTTGACGAGCAGTACTTC. It yields the protein CATSRGTALLDEQYF.

The chain has TRBV7-9 and TRBJ2-3, with 7 nucleotides matching TRBD1. Germline V CDR1 and CDR2: SEHNR, FQNEAQ (reference sequence). The CDR3 consists of 16 residues. The V gene end was trimmed by 5 bases and the J gene end by 0 bases; junction bases not matched to a gene: 8. CDR3 DNA sequence: TGTGCCAGCAGCCCCCGACAGGGATTAAGCACAGATACGCAGTATTTT. Its translation: CASSPRQGLSTDTQYF.